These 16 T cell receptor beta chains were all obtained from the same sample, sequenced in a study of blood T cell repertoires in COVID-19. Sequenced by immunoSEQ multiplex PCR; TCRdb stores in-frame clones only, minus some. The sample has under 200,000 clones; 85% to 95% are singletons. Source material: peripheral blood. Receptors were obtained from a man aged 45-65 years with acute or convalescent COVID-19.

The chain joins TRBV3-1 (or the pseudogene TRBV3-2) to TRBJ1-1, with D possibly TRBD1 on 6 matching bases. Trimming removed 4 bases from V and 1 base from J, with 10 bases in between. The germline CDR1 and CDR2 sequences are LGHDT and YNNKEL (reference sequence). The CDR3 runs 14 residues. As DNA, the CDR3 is TGTGCCAGCAGCCTGTGGACAGCGAACACTGAAGCTTTCTTT. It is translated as CASSLWTANTEAFF.

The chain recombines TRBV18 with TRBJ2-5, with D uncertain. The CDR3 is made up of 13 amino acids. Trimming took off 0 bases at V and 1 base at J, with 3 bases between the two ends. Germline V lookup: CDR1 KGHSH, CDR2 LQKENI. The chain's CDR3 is CASSPPSQETQYF. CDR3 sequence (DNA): TGTGCCAGCTCACCACCCTCCCAAGAGACCCAGTACTTC.

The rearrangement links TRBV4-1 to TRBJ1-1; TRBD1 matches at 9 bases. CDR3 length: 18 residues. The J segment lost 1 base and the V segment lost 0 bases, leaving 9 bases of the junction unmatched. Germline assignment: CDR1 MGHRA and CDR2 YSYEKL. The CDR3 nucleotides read TGCGCCAGCAGCCAAGATTGGGAACCGGGACAGGGGAACACTGAAGCTTTCTTT. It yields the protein CASSQDWEPGQGNTEAFF.

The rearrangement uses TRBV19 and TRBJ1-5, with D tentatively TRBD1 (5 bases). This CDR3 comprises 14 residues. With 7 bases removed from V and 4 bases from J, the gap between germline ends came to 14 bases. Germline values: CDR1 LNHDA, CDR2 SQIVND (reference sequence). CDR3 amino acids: CASTHGGTNQPQHF. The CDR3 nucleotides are TGTGCCAGTACACACGGGGGAACGAATCAGCCCCAGCATTTT. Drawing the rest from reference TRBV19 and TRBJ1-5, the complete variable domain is DGGITQSPKYLFRKEGQNVTLSCEQNLNHDAMYWYRQDPGQGLRLIYYSQIVNDFQKGDIAEGYSVSREKKESFPLTVTSAQKNPTAFYLCASTHGGTNQPQHFGDGTRLSIL.

The CDR3 DNA is TGTGCCAGTAGTCCGTCTCCGGGACAGGGATTGGGAGCCCAGCATTTT. Protein product: CASSPSPGQGLGAQHF. V usage is TRBV19 and J usage is TRBJ1-5; 9 bases map to TRBD1. The V gene's germline CDR1 is LNHDA and CDR2 SQIVND (reference sequence). V lost 5 bases, J lost 11 bases, and 16 bases stayed unmatched. CDR3 length: 16 residues. The full variable domain, with the rest looked up from reference TRBV19 and TRBJ1-5, is DGGITQSPKYLFRKEGQNVTLSCEQNLNHDAMYWYRQDPGQGLRLIYYSQIVNDFQKGDIAEGYSVSREKKESFPLTVTSAQKNPTAFYLCASSPSPGQGLGAQHFGDGTRLSIL.

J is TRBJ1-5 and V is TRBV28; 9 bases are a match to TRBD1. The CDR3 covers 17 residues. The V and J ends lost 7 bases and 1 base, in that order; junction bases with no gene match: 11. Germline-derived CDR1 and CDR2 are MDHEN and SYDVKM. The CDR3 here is CASTLTGGSDSNQPQHF. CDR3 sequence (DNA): TGTGCCAGCACTCTTACAGGGGGCAGTGACAGCAATCAGCCCCAGCATTTT.

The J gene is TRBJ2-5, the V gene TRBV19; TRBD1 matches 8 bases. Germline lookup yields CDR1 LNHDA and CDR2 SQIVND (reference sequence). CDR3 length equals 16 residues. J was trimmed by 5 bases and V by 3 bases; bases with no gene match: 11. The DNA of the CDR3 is TGTGCCAGTAGTATCGGACAGGGAGGTAATTCTGAGACCCAGTACTTC. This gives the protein CASSIGQGGNSETQYF.

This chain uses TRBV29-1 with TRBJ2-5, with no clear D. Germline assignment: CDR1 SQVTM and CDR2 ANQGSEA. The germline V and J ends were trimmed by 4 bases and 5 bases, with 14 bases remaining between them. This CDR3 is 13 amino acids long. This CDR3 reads CSVAPAGRETQYF. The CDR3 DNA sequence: TGCAGCGTTGCCCCGGCAGGCCGGGAGACCCAGTACTTC.

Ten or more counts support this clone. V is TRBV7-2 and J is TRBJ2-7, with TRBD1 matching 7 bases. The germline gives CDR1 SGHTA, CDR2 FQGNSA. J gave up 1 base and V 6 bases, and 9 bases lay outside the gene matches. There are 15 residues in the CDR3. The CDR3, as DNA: TGTGCCAGCAGTTTGAAGGGGGCCGCGTCCTACGAGCAGTACTTC. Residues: CASSLKGAASYEQYF. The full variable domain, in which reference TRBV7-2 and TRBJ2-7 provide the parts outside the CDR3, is GAGVSQSPSNKVTEKGKDVELRCDPISGHTALYWYRQSLGQGLEFLIYFQGNSAPDKSGLPSDRFSAERTGGSVSTLTIQRTQQEDSAVYLCASSLKGAASYEQYFGPGTRLTVT.

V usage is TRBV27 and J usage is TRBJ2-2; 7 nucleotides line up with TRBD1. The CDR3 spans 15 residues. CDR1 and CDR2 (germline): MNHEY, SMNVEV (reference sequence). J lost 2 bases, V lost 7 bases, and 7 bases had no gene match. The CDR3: CASNQRQGNTGELFF. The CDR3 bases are TGTGCCAGCAATCAACGACAGGGAAACACCGGGGAGCTGTTTTTT.

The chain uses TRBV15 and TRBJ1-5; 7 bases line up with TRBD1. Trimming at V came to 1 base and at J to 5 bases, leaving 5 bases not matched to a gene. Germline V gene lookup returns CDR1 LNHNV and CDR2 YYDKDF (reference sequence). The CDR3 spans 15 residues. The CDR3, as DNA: TGTGCCACCAGCAGAGGAACAGGGGATGATCAGCCCCAGCATTTT. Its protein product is CATSRGTGDDQPQHF.

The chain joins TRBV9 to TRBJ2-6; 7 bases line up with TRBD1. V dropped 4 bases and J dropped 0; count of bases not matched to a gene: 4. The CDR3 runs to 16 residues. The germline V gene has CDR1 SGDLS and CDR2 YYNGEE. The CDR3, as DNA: TGTGCCAGCAGCTCGGACAGGTCCTCTGGGGCCAACGTCCTGACTTTC. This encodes CASSSDRSSGANVLTF.

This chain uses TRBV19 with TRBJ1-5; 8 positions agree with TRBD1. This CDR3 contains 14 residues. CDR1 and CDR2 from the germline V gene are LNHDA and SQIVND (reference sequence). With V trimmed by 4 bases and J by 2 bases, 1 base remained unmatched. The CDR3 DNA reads TGTGCCAGTAGTACAGGGGGCGGCAATCAGCCCCAGCATTTT. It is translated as CASSTGGGNQPQHF.

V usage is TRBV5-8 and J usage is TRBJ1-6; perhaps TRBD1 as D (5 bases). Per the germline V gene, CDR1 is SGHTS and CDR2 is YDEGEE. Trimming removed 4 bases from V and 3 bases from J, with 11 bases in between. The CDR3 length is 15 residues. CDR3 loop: CASSARTLYNSPLHF. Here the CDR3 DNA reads TGTGCCAGCAGCGCCCGGACACTCTATAATTCACCCCTCCACTTT.

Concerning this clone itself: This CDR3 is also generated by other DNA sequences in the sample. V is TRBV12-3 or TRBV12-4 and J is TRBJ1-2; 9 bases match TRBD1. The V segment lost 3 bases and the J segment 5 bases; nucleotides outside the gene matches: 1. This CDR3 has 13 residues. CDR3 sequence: CASSLGQGYGYTF. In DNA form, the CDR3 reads TGTGCCAGCAGTTTGGGACAGGGATATGGCTACACCTTC.

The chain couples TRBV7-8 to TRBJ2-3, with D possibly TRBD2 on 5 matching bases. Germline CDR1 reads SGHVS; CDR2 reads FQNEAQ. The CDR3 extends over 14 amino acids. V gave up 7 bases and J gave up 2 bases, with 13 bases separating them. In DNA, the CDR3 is TGTGCCAGCACTCGGACGGGATACACAGATACGCAGTATTTT. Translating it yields CASTRTGYTDTQYF. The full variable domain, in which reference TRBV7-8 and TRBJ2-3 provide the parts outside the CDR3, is GAGVSQSPRYKVAKRGQDVALRCDPISGHVSLFWYQQALGQGPEFLTYFQNEAQLDKSGLPSDRFFAERPEGSVSTLKIQRTQQEDSAVYLCASTRTGYTDTQYFGPGTRLTVL.